This TCR beta chain originates from a study of CD8+ T cells in alopecia areata. Extraction of RNA preceded its reverse transcription into cDNA, which served as the sequencing template. Repertoires were generated with immunoSEQ multiplex PCR, while TCRdb's copy carries only in-frame clones and drops some. The sample contains about 190,000 clones, under 80% of which appear only once. CDR3 length equals 14 residues. Germline assignment: CDR1 SGHRS and CDR2 YFSETQ. Trimming took off 0 bases at V and 9 bases at J, with 13 bases between the two ends. Sample treatment: oral pan-JAK inhibitor, 5-10 mg twice daily.

Material: CD4+ T cells sorted from blood, obtained at approximately week 49, from a patient treated with tofacitinib. The rearrangement joins TRBV5-1 to TRBJ2-1, with D tentatively TRBD2 (5 bases). This clonotype was sampled from a human donor with alopecia areata. For the CDR3, the DNA is TGCGCCAGCAGCTTGGATGGTCGGGCGGGTGAGCAGTTCTTC. As protein: CASSLDGRAGEQFF.